These T cell receptor beta chains were read from a single sample in a study of blood T cells in healthy people across ages. TCRdb re-derived calls from the 5' RACE reads in MiXCR, one entry per CDR3 protein. The table has roughly 1.5 million distinct CDR3 sequences, roughly 43% seen once. Sequencing input: blood. These receptors came from a young woman in good health. Both conserved end residues are part of each CDR3. The D gene is left open where the match is weak. Rows give clone size only sometimes, using once, few, many, or a class for an expanded clone.

TRBJ1-2 few TRBD1 TRBV18 CASSPSGGQALFVYTF TGTGCCAGCTCACCATCTGGAGGACAGGCCCTCTTTGTCTACACCTTC
TRBJ2-1 - TRBD2 TRBV6-1 CASTGRNSYNEQFF TGTGCCAGCACCGGGAGGAACTCCTACAATGAGCAGTTCTTC
TRBJ2-1 - - TRBV12-3/TRBV12-4 CASSPPPRGERATYNEQFF TGTGCCAGCAGTCCGCCCCCTCGAGGCGAGCGGGCAACATACAATGAGCAGTTCTTC
TRBJ1-5 - - TRBV12-3/TRBV12-4 CASSPGGPNQPQHF TGTGCCAGCAGCCCGGGGGGCCCCAATCAGCCCCAGCATTTT
TRBJ2-7 few TRBD1 TRBV4-1 CASSSWDRESYEQYF TGCGCCAGCAGCAGCTGGGACAGGGAATCCTACGAGCAGTACTTC
TRBJ1-4 - - TRBV7-9 CASSSNTPGVTNEKLFF TGTGCCAGCAGTTCCAACACTCCTGGAGTAACTAATGAAAAACTGTTTTTT
TRBJ2-3 few TRBD2 TRBV7-2 CASSNRGGYTQYF TGTGCCAGCAGCAACCGGGGGGGATATACGCAGTATTTT
TRBJ2-1 many TRBD2 TRBV5-1 CASSLASGSNEQFF TGCGCCAGCAGCTTGGCTAGCGGGAGCAATGAGCAGTTCTTC
TRBJ2-7 once TRBD2 TRBV6-6 CASSYKAGETYEQYF TGTGCCAGCAGTTACAAGGCGGGGGAAACCTACGAGCAGTACTTC
TRBJ2-7 - - TRBV2 CASSGNSGETRYF TGTGCCAGCAGTGGGAATAGCGGAGAGACCCGGTACTTC
TRBJ1-3 - TRBD1 TRBV4-1 CASSQDGTGAPGNTIYF TGCGCCAGCAGCCAAGATGGGACAGGGGCTCCCGGAAACACCATATATTTT
TRBJ1-5 many - TRBV5-1 CASSLGGRLSNQPQHF TGCGCCAGCAGCTTGGGTGGCAGGTTGAGCAATCAGCCCCAGCATTTT
TRBJ1-6 - - TRBV3-1 CASSQDITYSPLHF TGTGCCAGCAGCCAAGACATAACCTATTCACCCCTCCACTTT
TRBJ2-4 few TRBD1 TRBV12-3/TRBV12-4 CASSLSGQGASKNIQYF TGTGCCAGCAGTTTATCAGGACAGGGGGCCTCCAAAAACATTCAGTACTTC
TRBJ1-3 once TRBD1 TRBV12-3/TRBV12-4 CASSTGTASSGNTIYF TGTGCCAGCAGTACCGGGACAGCAAGCTCTGGAAACACCATATATTTT
TRBJ2-7 - - TRBV4-3 CASSQEEGSYYNEQYF TGCGCCAGCAGCCAAGAAGAAGGCAGTTACTACAATGAGCAGTACTTC
TRBJ1-4 - - TRBV5-1 CASRDWKLFF TGCGCCAGCAGAGACTGGAAACTGTTTTTT
TRBJ2-7 - - TRBV20-1 CSARGDSLTGDEQYF TGCAGTGCTAGGGGAGACAGCCTCACGGGGGACGAGCAGTACTTC
TRBJ1-1 few - TRBV29-1 CSVALNLRNTEAFF TGCAGCGTGGCGCTAAATCTGAGGAACACTGAAGCTTTCTTT
TRBJ2-3 - - TRBV9 CASSPHSGGAADTQYF TGTGCCAGCAGCCCCCACTCGGGGGGCGCGGCAGATACGCAGTATTTT
TRBJ2-3 - - TRBV6-5 CASSYSGRDGGTDTQYF TGTGCCAGCAGTTACTCGGGTAGGGATGGGGGCACAGATACGCAGTATTTT
TRBJ2-2 few - TRBV7-9 CASSFNPNTGELFF TGTGCCAGCAGCTTTAACCCCAACACCGGGGAGCTGTTTTTT
TRBJ2-1 few TRBD1 TRBV6-1 CASSASGQEYNEQFF TGTGCCAGCAGTGCCTCGGGACAGGAGTACAATGAGCAGTTCTTC
TRBJ2-5 - - TRBV20-1 CSALTRRETQYF TGCAGTGCACTGACACGTAGAGAGACCCAGTACTTC
TRBJ2-1 - TRBD1 TRBV7-6 CASRANRDRANEQFF TGTGCCAGCAGGGCAAACCGGGACAGGGCTAATGAGCAGTTCTTC
TRBJ1-2 few TRBD1 TRBV5-1 CASSLARGMTYGYTF TGCGCCAGCAGCTTGGCCAGGGGGATGACTTATGGCTACACCTTC
TRBJ1-2 - - TRBV5-1 CASSLGQSLRGYTF TGCGCCAGCAGCTTGGGACAGTCCCTTCGGGGCTACACCTTC